This T cell receptor (beta chain) was obtained from a study of cytomegalovirus exposure and HLA in healthy donors. Study findings and constraints: Specific recognition of CMV antigens was confirmed in vitro for three chains (all CMV-associated).

Amplification used 60 Vbeta primers and 13 Jbeta primers. Using immunoSEQ multiplex PCR, the repertoire was profiled, and TCRdb retains in-frame clones only, with some absent. The sample yields over 150,000 clones, nearly 80% seen once. Germline CDR1 and CDR2: SGHAT and FQDESV (reference sequence). The CDR3 is 17 amino acids. V was cut by 1 base and J by 6 bases, with 20 bases left in between. Notes on this clone: No antigen is known for it.

Sequences were obtained from PBMCs. This receptor was identified in a man aged 25 to 40 in good health and CMV-seropositive. The chain joins TRBV11-1 to TRBJ2-3, with a tentative D call TRBD2 (5 bases). CDR3 bases: TGTGCCAGCAGCTTAGGATGGCGGTCTAGAAGAGGGGATACGCAGTATTTT. Amino acid sequence: CASSLGWRSRRGDTQYF.